This TCR beta chain derives from a study of metastatic and nonmetastatic thyroid tumors. This clone is classed as medium-sized. Ahead of thyroid surgery, no patient had received treatment of any kind. TCRdb re-processed the PCR reads through MiXCR. This sample carries over 20,000 clones, about 24% of them seen once, and the ten largest clones take around 16%. Sequencing was done on a sample of blood. The TCR originated in a male donor with papillary thyroid cancer or a benign thyroid nodule (not recorded which). Some clones in this sample may be carry-over from other donors' samples.

CDR3 region: CASRTRANQPQHF. CDR3 sequence (DNA): TGTGCCAGCAGGACCAGGGCCAATCAGCCCCAGCATTTT. V and J are TRBV6-1 and TRBJ1-5; D possibly corresponds to TRBD1 (5 bases). Germline CDR1 is MNHNS and CDR2 is SASEGT. The CDR3 covers 13 residues. The germline V and J ends were trimmed by 6 bases and 3 bases, with 9 bases remaining between them.